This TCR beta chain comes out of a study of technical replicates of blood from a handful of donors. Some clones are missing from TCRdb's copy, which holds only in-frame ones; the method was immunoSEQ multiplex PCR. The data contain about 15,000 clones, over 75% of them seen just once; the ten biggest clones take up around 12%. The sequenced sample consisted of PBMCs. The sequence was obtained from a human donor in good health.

The CDR3 loop is CASSLASPTTLRGTGELFF. In DNA, the CDR3 is TGTGCCAGCAGCTTGGCCTCGCCGACGACCCTGCGAGGCACCGGGGAGCTGTTTTTT. V usage is TRBV5-4 and J usage is TRBJ2-2; D call uncertain. Germline V lookup: CDR1 SGHNT, CDR2 YYREEE (reference sequence). The germline V and J ends were trimmed by 0 bases and 4 bases, with 22 bases remaining between them. The CDR3 runs 19 residues.